The 29 T cell receptor beta chains below all came from one sample that was sequenced in a study of control samples from healthy donors and cancer patients. The protocol was immunoSEQ multiplex PCR, while the TCRdb copy is restricted to in-frame clones and leaves out a portion. The sample shows approximately 150,000 clones, approximately 94% of them seen only once. Sequenced sample: blood. These TCRs come from a young woman in good health.

The CDR3 is CASSLAVGSNTGELFF. In DNA form, the CDR3 reads TGCGCCAGCAGCTTGGCCGTAGGGTCGAACACCGGGGAGCTGTTTTTT. V is TRBV5-1 and J is TRBJ2-2; D not resolved. CDR3 length equals 16 residues. Trimming stripped 0 bases from V and 0 bases from J, with 9 bases between. Germline V lookup: CDR1 SGHRS, CDR2 YFSETQ.

This rearrangement joins TRBV5-1 to TRBJ1-3; 7 nucleotides line up with TRBD1. J gave up 4 bases and V 5 bases, and 6 bases lay outside the gene matches. The V gene's germline CDR1 is SGHRS and CDR2 YFSETQ. The length of the CDR3 is 14 residues. The CDR3 coding sequence is TGCGCCAGCAGAAAGCGGGACAGAGGAAACACCATATATTTT. Protein sequence: CASRKRDRGNTIYF. The full variable domain, completed using reference TRBV5-1 and TRBJ1-3, is KAGVTQTPRYLIKTRGQQVTLSCSPISGHRSVSWYQQTPGQGLQFLFEYFSETQRNKGNFPGRFSGRQFSNSRSEMNVSTLELGDSALYLCASRKRDRGNTIYFGEGSWLTVV.

V usage is TRBV9 and J usage is TRBJ2-3; the D is unclear. V was cut by 0 bases and J by 6 bases, with 11 bases left in between. Germline V lookup: CDR1 SGDLS, CDR2 YYNGEE. CDR3 length: 14 amino acids. CDR3 in amino acids: CASSVDPRPDTQYF. In DNA form, the CDR3 reads TGTGCCAGCAGCGTAGATCCCCGGCCGGATACGCAGTATTTT.

This sequence joins TRBV10-2 and TRBJ2-5; 8 positions agree with TRBD1. The CDR3 covers 14 residues. Trimming at V came to 1 base and at J to 4 bases, leaving 2 bases not matched to a gene. Germline V gene sequence: CDR1 WSHSY, CDR2 SAAADI. The CDR3 DNA sequence: TGCGCCAGCAGTGAGTTCAGGGGGCGAGAGACCCAGTACTTC. Its translation is CASSEFRGRETQYF.

This chain uses TRBV5-4 with TRBJ1-1, with D unresolved. V lost 3 bases, J lost 3 bases, and 18 bases lay in between. Germline values: CDR1 SGHNT, CDR2 YYREEE (reference sequence). The CDR3 has 16 amino acids. This CDR3 reads CASSWEGLGLYTEAFF. CDR3 DNA: TGTGCCAGCAGCTGGGAGGGCCTAGGGCTTTACACTGAAGCTTTCTTT.

This sequence joins TRBV4-3 and TRBJ2-6; possible D gene TRBD1, 6 bases. V was cut by 4 bases and J by 2 bases, with 15 bases left in between. Germline CDR1 is LGHNA and CDR2 is YSLEER. This CDR3 has 17 amino acids. This chain's CDR3 is CASSRGPGPAGANVLTF. Written as DNA, the CDR3 is TGCGCCAGCAGCCGGGGGCCAGGGCCGGCTGGGGCCAACGTCCTGACTTTC.

J is TRBJ1-1 and V is TRBV5-1; 10 positions agree with TRBD1. Germline trimming cut 4 bases from V and 1 base from J; bases unmatched to any gene: 10. Germline V gene lookup returns CDR1 SGHRS and CDR2 YFSETQ. CDR3 size: 17 residues. The CDR3 loop reads CASSLSGTGAANTEAFF. In DNA, the CDR3 is TGCGCCAGCAGCCTCTCCGGGACAGGGGCGGCGAACACTGAAGCTTTCTTT.

A few counts support this clone. V gene TRBV29-1 combines with J gene TRBJ2-1; D not certain. Trimming left V 7 bases short and J 0 bases short, with 16 bases between. This CDR3 spans 15 amino acids. Germline V gives CDR1 SQVTM, CDR2 ANQGSEA. This CDR3 reads CSAMRPWSSYNEQFF. CDR3 nucleotides: TGCAGCGCCATGAGGCCGTGGAGCTCCTACAATGAGCAGTTCTTC.

This clone was picked up one time. The junction differs from germline at one of its ends, possibly a read error. This chain's CDR3 is CASSLRAGPVF. DNA of the CDR3: TGTGCCAGCAGTTTAAGGGCAGGACCGGTCTTC. The rearrangement uses TRBV12-3 or TRBV12-4 and TRBJ2-1; D gene uncertain. This CDR3 has 11 amino acids.

V usage is TRBV28 and J usage is TRBJ1-4; D might be TRBD1 (6 bases). The germline V gene encodes CDR1 MDHEN and CDR2 SYDVKM. This CDR3 comprises 15 residues. V lost 6 bases and J lost 0, with 11 bases in between. The CDR3 nucleotides are TGTGCCAGCAGAACCTCAGGGGCAACTAATGAAAAACTGTTTTTT. This encodes CASRTSGATNEKLFF.

The V and J genes are TRBV4-1 and TRBJ1-5, with D perhaps matching TRBD1 (5 bases). Between the trimmed V and J ends, which lost 3 bases and 8 bases, there was a span of 8 bases. From germline, CDR1 is MGHRA and CDR2 YSYEKL. The CDR3 sequence is 12 residues long. The CDR3 is CASSHTGEPQHF. CDR3 in DNA: TGCGCCAGCAGCCATACGGGGGAGCCCCAGCATTTT.

This chain uses TRBV2 with TRBJ1-1; a weak D match, TRBD1 (5 bases). V was cut by 6 bases and J by 9 bases, with 17 bases left in between. The CDR3 contains 13 residues. Germline V lookup: CDR1 SNHLY, CDR2 FYNNEI. The CDR3 is CASSPTQGEQAFF. Written as DNA, the CDR3 is TGTGCCAGCAGCCCCACTCAGGGAGAGCAAGCTTTCTTT.

The chain has TRBV5-1 and TRBJ1-4, with D tentatively TRBD1 (5 bases). CDR3 length: 15 amino acids. Trimming took off 4 bases at V and 2 bases at J, with 12 bases between the two ends. Looked up from germline, CDR1 is SGHRS and CDR2 is YFSETQ. This chain's CDR3 is CASSPFQGTNEKLFF. As DNA, the CDR3 is TGCGCCAGCAGCCCATTCCAGGGTACTAATGAAAAACTGTTTTTT.

Remarks on this clone: A read error may account for a junction end that differs from germline. The chain joins TRBV10-1 to TRBJ1-3, with unresolved D. CDR1 WNHNN and CDR2 SYGVQD come from the germline V gene (reference sequence). The CDR3 sequence is 9 residues long. CDR3 loop: CASIPCGDF. The CDR3 bases are TGCGCCAGCATTCCTTGTGGGGATTTT.

On this clone: Mismatch with germline at one junction end may stem from a read error. Other nucleotide sequences in the sample specify the same CDR3. The J gene is TRBJ1-1, the V gene TRBV6-5; TRBD1 might be the D (5 bases). Germline V gene sequence: CDR1 MNHEY, CDR2 SVGAGI. This CDR3 comprises 11 residues. The CDR3, as DNA: TGTGCCAGCGGGAGGGGCACTGAAGCCTTCTTT. It specifies CASGRGTEAFF.

The CDR3 nucleotides are TGTGCCAGCAGCTTAAAACATGAATACGAGCAGTACTTC. Its protein is CASSLKHEYEQYF. The rearrangement joins TRBV7-2 to TRBJ2-7; D is unresolved. The CDR3 is 13 residues long. Trimming stripped 2 bases from V and 4 bases from J, with 9 bases between. CDR1 is SGHTA, CDR2 FQGNSA, per germline.

V is TRBV4-1 and J is TRBJ2-1; maybe TRBD2 (6 bases). The V gene lost 2 bases and the J gene lost 8 bases, with 22 bases spanning the gap. CDR1 and CDR2 from the germline V gene are MGHRA and YSYEKL. The CDR3 has 17 amino acids. The CDR3 DNA is TGCGCCAGCAGCCAACCTACCTGGGACTTAAGGTTGGATGAGCAGTTCTTC. Translation: CASSQPTWDLRLDEQFF.

The gene calls are TRBV20-1 and TRBJ1-6, with D unclear. V lost 0 bases and J lost 12, with 6 bases in between. This CDR3 is built from 11 residues. CDR1 is DFQATT, CDR2 SNEGSKA, per germline (reference sequence). CDR3 DNA sequence: TGCAGTGCTAGAGATCAAGGACCCCTCCACTTT. This codes for CSARDQGPLHF.

Here the CDR3 reads CSLRGQGDGYTF. The CDR3 DNA reads as TGCAGCTTAAGGGGACAGGGAGATGGCTACACCTTC. The chain is built from TRBV29-1 and TRBJ1-2, with 9 bases that match TRBD1. Germline V lookup: CDR1 SQVTM, CDR2 ANQGSEA. CDR3 length equals 12 residues. Trimming removed 8 bases from V and 6 bases from J; junction bases left unmatched: 7. Looking up the rest from reference TRBV29-1 and TRBJ1-2 gives the full variable domain: SAVISQKPSRDICQRGTSLTIQCQVDSQVTMMFWYRQQPGQSLTLIATANQGSEATYESGFVIDKFPISRPNLTFSTLTVSNMSPEDSSIYLCSLRGQGDGYTFGSGTRLTVV.

V and J are TRBV3-1 (or the pseudogene TRBV3-2) and TRBJ2-1; 12 bases align to TRBD2. CDR1 and CDR2 from the germline V gene are LGHDT and YNNKEL (reference sequence). The CDR3 length is 17 residues. The V segment lost 4 bases and the J segment 7 bases; nucleotides outside the gene matches: 11. This CDR3 is CASSLSTTSGSINEQFF. CDR3 nucleotide sequence: TGTGCCAGCAGCCTATCGACGACTAGCGGGAGTATAAATGAGCAGTTCTTC.

The J gene is TRBJ1-4, the V gene TRBV28; 8 bases are shared with TRBD1. Trimming cost V 4 bases and J 8 bases; bases outside gene matches: 6. Per the germline V gene, CDR1 is MDHEN and CDR2 is SYDVKM. This CDR3 has 14 amino acids. CDR3 nucleotide sequence: TGTGCCAGCAGTTCAGGGGGCGGGAGGGAAAAACTGTTTTTT. It translates to CASSSGGGREKLFF. The complete variable domain, with remaining parts taken from reference TRBV28 and TRBJ1-4, reads DVKVTQSSRYLVKRTGEKVFLECVQDMDHENMFWYRQDPGLGLRLIYFSYDVKMKEKGDIPEGYSVSREKKERFSLILESASTNQTSMYLCASSSGGGREKLFFGSGTQLSVL.

V and J are TRBV6-5 and TRBJ1-2; TRBD1 aligns across 8 bases. The V gene end was trimmed by 5 bases and the J gene end by 8 bases; junction bases not matched to a gene: 7. Germline CDR1 and CDR2: MNHEY and SVGAGI. The CDR3 totals 13 residues. The CDR3 here is CASSPGQGRGYTF. The CDR3 bases are TGTGCCAGCAGTCCCGGACAGGGAAGAGGCTACACCTTC.

This clone was seen a single time. The V call is TRBV6-6, the J call TRBJ1-2; D is perhaps TRBD1 (6 bases). Germline-derived CDR1 and CDR2 are MNHNY and SVGAGI (reference sequence). V was trimmed by 2 bases and J by 7 bases, leaving 17 bases between them. This CDR3 spans 15 amino acids. This CDR3 reads CASSYTAGGESGYTF. CDR3 nucleotides: TGTGCCAGCAGTTACACGGCGGGGGGCGAAAGTGGCTACACCTTC.

The V and J genes are TRBV19 and TRBJ1-5; 8 bases line up with TRBD1. Trimming removed 5 bases from V and 9 bases from J; junction bases left unmatched: 9. The CDR3 totals 14 residues. CDR1 and CDR2 (germline): LNHDA, SQIVND (reference sequence). CDR3 coding DNA: TGTGCCAGTAGTGCTCAGACAGGGGCATGGCCCCAGCATTTT. Translating gives CASSAQTGAWPQHF.

This clone was counted a single time. The chain carries TRBV2 and TRBJ2-3; 8 bases agree with TRBD2. Germline CDR1 is SNHLY and CDR2 is FYNNEI. V lost 7 bases to trimming and J lost 4 bases; unmatched junction nucleotides: 13. The CDR3 sequence is 16 residues long. The DNA for the CDR3 is TGTGCCAGCAACCGGTGGGCGGGGGGTAGAGCAGATACGCAGTATTTT. Protein product: CASNRWAGGRADTQYF. Full variable domain (missing parts from reference TRBV2 and TRBJ2-3): EPEVTQTPSHQVTQMGQEVILRCVPISNHLYFYWYRQILGQKVEFLVSFYNNEISEKSEIFDDQFSVERPDGSNFTLKIRSTKLEDSAMYFCASNRWAGGRADTQYFGPGTRLTVL.

This rearrangement joins TRBV1 to TRBJ2-7; TRBD1 is the table's D call and was not checked against the DNA. TRBV1 is a known pseudogene. CDR3 length equals 18 residues. The DNA of the CDR3 is TGCACCAGCAGCCAAGATCGCTACAGACAGGGGGGACCGGACGAGCAGTACTTC. Its translation is CTSSQDRYRQGGPDEQYF.

The chain joins TRBV12-3 or TRBV12-4 to TRBJ1-5, with D possibly TRBD1 on 5 matching bases. The V end lost 6 bases, the J end lost 0 bases, and 6 bases lay between the germline ends. This CDR3 spans 13 amino acids. The CDR3 spells CASRDTSNQPQHF. In nucleotides, the CDR3 is TGTGCCAGCAGGGACACTAGCAATCAGCCCCAGCATTTT.

A word on this clone: Additional DNA sequences in this sample encode the identical CDR3. The DNA of the CDR3 is TGCGCCAGCAGCTTGTCCGGGGGTAACTATGGCTACACCTTC. As protein: CASSLSGGNYGYTF. The rearrangement uses TRBV5-1 and TRBJ1-2; possibly TRBD1 for D (5 bases). Per the germline V gene, CDR1 is SGHRS and CDR2 is YFSETQ. The CDR3 consists of 14 residues. Trimming took 1 base from V and 1 from J, leaving 8 bases between them.

The V and J genes are TRBV7-2 and TRBJ1-2; D perhaps matches TRBD1 (6 bases). Germline V gene sequence: CDR1 SGHTA, CDR2 FQGNSA. The CDR3 runs to 12 residues. V gave up 5 bases and J gave up 5 bases, with 9 bases separating them. CDR3 in amino acids: CASSAQGYGYTF. In nucleotides, the CDR3 is TGTGCCAGCAGCGCACAGGGTTATGGCTACACCTTC.